This is a list of T cell receptor beta chains from one sample in a study of CD4 T cells in relation to SARS-CoV-2 and coronaviruses. Here immunoSEQ multiplex PCR was the method, and the copy in TCRdb shows in-frame clones only, minus some. This sample has 18,000 or so clones, with roughly 80% found just once. These receptors' antigens are unknown. Input material: CD4+ T cells from PBMCs, cultured in vitro. These receptors were obtained from a human donor in good health. Each CDR3 is given with its conserved first and last residue. Each record gives: V gene, J gene, D gene, clone size, CDR3 protein, CDR3 DNA. The D gene is left open where the match is weak. Clone size is not always given. Where it is, it says once, few, many or a class for expanded clones.

>TRBV21-1|TRBJ2-5|NA|NA
CASSNGLAGEETQYF
TGTGCCAGCAGCAACGGACTAGCGGGAGAAGAGACCCAGTACTTC
>TRBV11-3|TRBJ2-3|NA|NA
CASSLGSRTASTDTQYF
TGTGCCAGCAGCTTAGGTTCCCGGACAGCGAGCACAGATACGCAGTATTTT
>TRBV24-1|TRBJ2-3|NA|NA
CATSDSQSTDTQYF
TGTGCCACCAGTGACAGCCAGAGCACAGATACGCAGTATTTT
>TRBV6-1|TRBJ1-5|NA|NA
CASSDDYQPQHF
TGTGCCAGCAGTGATGACTATCAGCCCCAGCATTTT
>TRBV7-9|TRBJ2-7|TRBD1|NA
CASSLGGTGGRSGQYF
TGTGCCAGCAGCCTCGGGGGGACAGGGGGACGTAGTGGCCAGTACTTC
>TRBV19|TRBJ2-3|NA|once
CASSIGRRYTDTQYF
TGTGCCAGTAGTATAGGAAGGAGATACACAGATACGCAGTATTTT
>TRBV27|TRBJ2-1|TRBD1|NA
CATLDRLNEQFF
TGTGCCACCTTGGACAGGCTGAATGAGCAGTTCTTC
>TRBV24-1|TRBJ2-1|NA|NA
CATSDFNEQFF
TGTGCCACCAGTGATTTTAATGAGCAGTTCTTC
>TRBV19|TRBJ1-5|NA|NA
CASSSQWQSSNQPQHF
TGTGCCAGTAGTTCCCAATGGCAGTCTAGCAATCAGCCCCAGCATTTT
>TRBV5-1|TRBJ2-7|NA|NA
CASSLSRGLASHEQYF
TGCGCCAGCAGCTTGAGTCGTGGGCTAGCGTCCCACGAGCAGTACTTC
>TRBV24-1|TRBJ2-5|NA|NA
CATSASGSYQETQYF
TGTGCCACCAGTGCTTCCGGGAGTTACCAAGAGACCCAGTACTTC
>TRBV6-6|TRBJ2-7|NA|few
CVTAGLATYEQYF
TGTGTCACAGCCGGCCTAGCTACTTACGAGCAGTACTTC
>TRBV5-6|TRBJ2-7|NA|NA
CASSLRGNSYEQYF
TGTGCCAGCAGCTTAAGGGGGAACTCCTACGAGCAGTACTTC
>TRBV7-2|TRBJ2-1|TRBD2|NA
CASSDLRLTSGTYNEQFF
TGTGCCAGCAGCGATCTCCGCCTAACTAGCGGGACGTACAATGAGCAGTTCTTC
>TRBV5-4|TRBJ2-7|NA|few
CASSDGTGRYEQYF
TGTGCCAGCAGCGACGGGACGGGACGGTACGAGCAGTACTTC
>TRBV5-6|TRBJ2-3|NA|NA
CASSRPGVADTQYF
TGTGCCAGCAGCAGACCAGGGGTCGCAGATACGCAGTATTTT
>TRBV7-2|TRBJ2-1|NA|few
CASSLDPGKNEQFF
TGTGCCAGCAGCTTAGATCCCGGGAAGAATGAGCAGTTCTTC
>TRBV2|TRBJ2-7|TRBD2|NA
CASRLAGGNSYEQYF
TGTGCCAGCAGGCTAGCGGGAGGGAACTCCTACGAGCAGTACTTC
>TRBV19|TRBJ1-5|TRBD1|NA
CASSIGSRGLHQPQHF
TGTGCCAGTAGTATAGGGAGCAGGGGGTTACACCAGCCCCAGCATTTT
>TRBV5-1|TRBJ2-1|TRBD1|NA
CASSMDRGTYNEQFF
TGCGCCAGCAGCATGGACAGGGGTACCTACAATGAGCAGTTCTTC
>TRBV19|TRBJ2-7|NA|NA
CASFTGKGGYEQYF
TGTGCCAGTTTTACAGGGAAAGGAGGCTACGAGCAGTACTTC
>TRBV2|TRBJ1-6|NA|NA
CASLRREGDSYNSPLHF
TGTGCCAGCCTTCGGCGGGAGGGTGACTCCTATAATTCACCCCTCCACTTT
>TRBV19|TRBJ2-3|TRBD2|NA
CASSWLAGDPTDTQYF
TGTGCCAGTAGTTGGCTAGCGGGAGACCCCACAGATACGCAGTATTTT
>TRBV9|TRBJ1-6|NA|NA
CASSVGNSPLHF
TGTGCCAGCAGCGTAGGTAATTCACCCCTCCACTTT
>TRBV15|TRBJ2-5|NA|NA
CATSRDRQGKETQYF
TGTGCCACCAGCAGAGATCGGCAGGGGAAAGAGACCCAGTACTTC
>TRBV6-6|TRBJ2-7|NA|NA
CASSYTDRTYEQYF
TGTGCCAGCAGTTACACGGACAGAACCTACGAGCAGTACTTC
>TRBV5-4|TRBJ1-1|NA|NA
CASSLSGTEAFF
TGTGCCAGCAGCTTGAGCGGCACTGAAGCTTTCTTT
>TRBV6-1|TRBJ2-3|TRBD1|NA
CASSEGGTGFTDTQYF
TGTGCCAGCAGTGAAGGAGGGACAGGGTTTACAGATACGCAGTATTTT
>TRBV4-1|TRBJ2-5|NA|NA
CASSQGRGPSPQETQYF
TGCGCCAGCAGCCAAGGGCGGGGGCCCTCCCCCCAAGAGACCCAGTACTTC
>TRBV7-2|TRBJ2-5|NA|once
CASSLGGSGTQYF
TGTGCCAGCAGCTTAGGAGGGAGCGGGACCCAGTACTTC
>TRBV7-9|TRBJ2-3|NA|NA
CASSTGFADTQYF
TGTGCCAGCAGCACCGGGTTCGCAGATACGCAGTATTTT
>TRBV18|TRBJ2-7|NA|NA
CASSPSGGSYEQYF
TGTGCCAGCTCACCTTCTGGGGGGTCCTACGAGCAGTACTTC
>TRBV5-8|TRBJ2-6|NA|NA
CASSLEGAGANVLTF
TGTGCCAGCAGCTTGGAGGGGGCTGGGGCCAACGTCCTGACTTTC
>TRBV5-1|TRBJ2-2|TRBD1|NA
CASSLDRGLSTGELFF
TGCGCCAGCAGCCTAGACAGGGGTTTGAGCACCGGGGAGCTGTTTTTT
>TRBV30|TRBJ1-1|NA|NA
CAWSVRSEREAFF
TGTGCCTGGAGTGTAAGGAGTGAACGGGAAGCTTTCTTT
>TRBV2|TRBJ2-1|TRBD1|NA
CASTDRGVYNEQFF
TGTGCCAGCACCGACAGGGGGGTCTACAATGAGCAGTTCTTC
>TRBV29-1|TRBJ1-2|TRBD1|NA
CSVRGQYSNYGYTF
TGCAGCGTTCGGGGACAGTACAGTAACTATGGCTACACCTTC
>TRBV9|TRBJ2-1|NA|NA
CASSVAPSSEQFF
TGTGCCAGCAGCGTAGCTCCTAGCTCTGAGCAGTTCTTC
>TRBV28|TRBJ2-7|TRBD1|NA
CASTQGQGAGEQYF
TGTGCCAGCACCCAGGGACAGGGGGCGGGGGAGCAGTACTTC
>TRBV28|TRBJ2-1|NA|NA
CASNLFRDSGYNEQFF
TGTGCCAGCAATTTATTCCGGGATAGCGGTTACAATGAGCAGTTCTTC
>TRBV30|TRBJ1-1|TRBD1|NA
CAWNRQGMNTEAFF
TGTGCCTGGAACCGACAGGGAATGAACACTGAAGCTTTCTTT
>TRBV27|TRBJ2-4|NA|NA
CASRIPNTGNSGETVKNIQYF
TGTGCCAGCAGGATCCCGAACACCGGGAACTCAGGGGAGACGGTCAAAAACATTCAGTACTTC
>TRBV5-4|TRBJ2-2|TRBD2|NA
CASSLDLAGEAGELFF
TGTGCCAGCAGCTTGGATCTAGCGGGTGAGGCCGGGGAGCTGTTTTTT
>TRBV14|TRBJ1-4|NA|NA
CASSQESAPTGYNEKLFF
TGTGCCAGCAGCCAAGAGAGTGCCCCGACAGGATATAATGAAAAACTGTTTTTT
>TRBV7-2|TRBJ2-3|TRBD2|NA
CASRKTLAGGFTDTQYF
TGTGCCAGCAGAAAAACACTAGCGGGAGGCTTCACAGATACGCAGTATTTT
>TRBV5-1|TRBJ2-2|TRBD2|few
CASSLRSGTGGELFF
TGCGCCAGCAGCTTGCGTAGCGGGACTGGCGGGGAGCTGTTTTTT
>TRBV9|TRBJ2-7|NA|NA
CASSVDEAHSYEQYF
TGTGCCAGCAGCGTAGACGAGGCCCACTCCTACGAGCAGTACTTC
>TRBV6-6|TRBJ2-5|NA|NA
CASSYSEETQYF
TGTGCCAGCAGTTACTCCGAAGAGACCCAGTACTTC
>TRBV1|TRBJ1-3|NA|NA
CTSSQDVPGSSSGNTIYF
TGCACCAGCAGCCAAGATGTCCCGGGCTCAAGCTCTGGAAACACCATATATTTT
>TRBV19|TRBJ2-2|NA|NA
CASSLGTRNTGELFF
TGTGCCAGTAGTTTGGGGACAAGAAACACCGGGGAGCTGTTTTTT